The present T cell receptor beta chain was sequenced within a study of T cell repertoires in cytomegalovirus infection. In the study overall: CMV epitopes in the study were HLA-C-restricted (recently identified) and HLA-B-restricted (well studied). Based on public TCR beta signatures, there were indications of CMV infection and of a matching HLA type. Study conclusions and caveats: CMV-specific TCR beta clonotypes restricted by HLA-C dominated the ex vivo response. Individuals carrying CMV plus the relevant HLA were identified by cumulative frequency of public TCR beta families.

This clonotype was detected ten times or more. Its antigen is currently unknown. TCRdb itself ran the reads through MiXCR, one entry per CDR3 protein. Here the sample spans about 340,000 distinct CDR3 sequences, around 29% being singletons. Germline V gene data show CDR1 as SEHNR and CDR2 as FQNEAQ (reference sequence). The CDR3 length is 13 residues. Trimming shortened V by 5 bases and J by 4 bases, and 11 bases separated the two germline ends. This clonotype was sampled from a human donor in good health (CMV status not recorded). Some clones in this sample may be carry-over from other donors' samples. The sample here was cultured PBMCs, taken from culture after CMV antigen stimulation. The V and J genes are TRBV7-9 and TRBJ1-1; D gene uncertain. CDR3 residues: CASSGVGITEAFF. As DNA, the CDR3 is TGTGCCAGCAGCGGAGTGGGGATCACTGAAGCTTTCTTT.